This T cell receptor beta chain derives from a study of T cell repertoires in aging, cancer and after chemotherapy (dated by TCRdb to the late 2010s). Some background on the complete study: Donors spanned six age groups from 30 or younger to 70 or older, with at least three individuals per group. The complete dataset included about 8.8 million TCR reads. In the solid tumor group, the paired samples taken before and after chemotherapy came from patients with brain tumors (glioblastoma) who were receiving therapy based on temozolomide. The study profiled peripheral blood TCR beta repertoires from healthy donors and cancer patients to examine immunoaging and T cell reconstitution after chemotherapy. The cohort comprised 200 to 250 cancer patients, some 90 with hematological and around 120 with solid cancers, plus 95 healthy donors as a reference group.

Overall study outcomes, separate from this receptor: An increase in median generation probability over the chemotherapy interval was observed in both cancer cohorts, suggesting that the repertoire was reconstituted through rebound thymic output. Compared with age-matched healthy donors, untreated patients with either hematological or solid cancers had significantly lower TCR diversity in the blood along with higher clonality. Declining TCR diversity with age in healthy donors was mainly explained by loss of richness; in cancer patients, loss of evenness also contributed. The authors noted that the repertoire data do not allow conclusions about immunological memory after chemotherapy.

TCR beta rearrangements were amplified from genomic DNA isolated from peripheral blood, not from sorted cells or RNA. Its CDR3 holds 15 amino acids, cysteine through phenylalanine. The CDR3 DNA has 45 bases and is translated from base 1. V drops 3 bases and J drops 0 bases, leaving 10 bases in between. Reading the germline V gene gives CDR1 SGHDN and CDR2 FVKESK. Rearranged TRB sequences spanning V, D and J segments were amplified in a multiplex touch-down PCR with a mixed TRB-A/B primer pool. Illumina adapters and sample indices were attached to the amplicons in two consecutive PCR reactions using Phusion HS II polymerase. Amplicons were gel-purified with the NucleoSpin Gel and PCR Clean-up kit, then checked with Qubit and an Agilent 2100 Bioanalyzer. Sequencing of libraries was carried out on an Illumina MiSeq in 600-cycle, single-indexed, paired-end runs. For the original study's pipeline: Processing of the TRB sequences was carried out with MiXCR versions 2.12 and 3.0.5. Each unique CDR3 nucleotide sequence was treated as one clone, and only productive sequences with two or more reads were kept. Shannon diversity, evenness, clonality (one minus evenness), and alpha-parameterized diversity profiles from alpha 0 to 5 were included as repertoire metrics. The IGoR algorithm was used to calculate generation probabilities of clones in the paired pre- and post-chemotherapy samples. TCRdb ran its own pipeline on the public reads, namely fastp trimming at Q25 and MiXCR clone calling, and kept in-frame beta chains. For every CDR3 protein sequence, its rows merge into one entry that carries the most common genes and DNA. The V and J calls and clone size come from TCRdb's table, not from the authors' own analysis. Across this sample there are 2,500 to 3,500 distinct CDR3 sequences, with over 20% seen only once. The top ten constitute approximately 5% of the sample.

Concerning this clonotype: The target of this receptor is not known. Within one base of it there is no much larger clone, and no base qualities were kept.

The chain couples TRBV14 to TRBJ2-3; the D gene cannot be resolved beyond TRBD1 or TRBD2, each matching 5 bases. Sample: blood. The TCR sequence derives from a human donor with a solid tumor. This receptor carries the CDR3 CASSHGTASTDTQYF. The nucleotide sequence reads TGTGCCAGCAGCCATGGGACGGCTAGCACAGATACGCAGTATTTT.